These 14 T cell receptor beta chains were all obtained from the same sample, sequenced in a study of cytomegalovirus exposure and HLA in healthy donors. Primers: 60 Vbeta forward and 13 Jbeta reverse. Sequencing was performed with immunoSEQ multiplex PCR; in TCRdb, only in-frame clones are kept and a portion is missing. Its clone listing holds 70,000 or so clones. The sequenced sample was PBMCs. The receptors were gathered from a boy younger than 18 in good health and CMV-seronegative.

CDR3: CASSIGTEPGGNQPQHF. The CDR3 DNA follows: TGTGCCAGCTCGATCGGGACGGAACCAGGGGGCAATCAGCCCCAGCATTTT. The V call is TRBV18, the J call TRBJ1-5; TRBD1 might be the D (6 bases). Germline CDR1 is KGHSH and CDR2 is LQKENI. V lost 6 bases and J lost 2, with 20 bases in between. CDR3 size: 17 residues.

The rearrangement joins TRBV2 to TRBJ2-7, with D possibly matching TRBD2 (6 bases). CDR1 SNHLY and CDR2 FYNNEI come from the germline V gene. The V gene lost 1 base and the J gene lost 7 bases, with 14 bases spanning the gap. The CDR3 length is 14 residues. This CDR3 is CASSEGSGVGEQYF. Written as DNA, the CDR3 is TGTGCCAGCAGTGAAGGGTCGGGGGTAGGGGAGCAGTACTTC.

The gene calls are TRBV2 and TRBJ1-1; D is perhaps TRBD1 (6 bases). CDR3 length: 12 amino acids. CDR1 is SNHLY and CDR2 is FYNNEI in the germline V gene. V was pared by 4 bases and J by 4 bases, with 7 bases between. CDR3 in amino acids: CASSGDTTEAFF. The CDR3, as DNA: TGTGCCAGCAGTGGGGACACCACTGAAGCTTTCTTT.

V and J are TRBV5-1 and TRBJ2-7, with 7 bases aligning to TRBD1. Losses at the gene ends were 2 bases for V and 0 bases for J; bases not matched to a gene: 5. Germline values: CDR1 SGHRS, CDR2 YFSETQ. This CDR3 is built from 15 residues. CDR3 region: CASSLQGLSSYEQYF. Written as DNA, the CDR3 is TGCGCCAGCAGCTTACAGGGGCTTAGCTCCTACGAGCAGTACTTC.

Here the CDR3 DNA reads TGTGCCAGCTCACCTACCAATCCGACAGAAACCAATTCACCCCTCCACTTT. This codes for CASSPTNPTETNSPLHF. The V call is TRBV18, the J call TRBJ1-6; D might be TRBD1 (5 bases). Germline CDR1 KGHSH, CDR2 LQKENI. This CDR3 spans 17 amino acids. The ends were cut back, 3 bases at V and 7 bases at J, with 19 bases in the middle.

V gene TRBV5-6 combines with J gene TRBJ2-4; D might be TRBD1 (6 bases). The CDR3 is 15 residues long. In germline, CDR1 is SGHDT, CDR2 YYEEEE. V was cut by 3 bases and J by 1 base, with 11 bases left in between. For the CDR3, the DNA is TGTGCCAGCAGCTACCGGACAGTTGCCAAAAACATTCAGTACTTC. This gives the protein CASSYRTVAKNIQYF. The entire variable domain, with the rest obtained from reference TRBV5-6 and TRBJ2-4, is as follows: DAGVTQSPTHLIKTRGQQVTLRCSPKSGHDTVSWYQQALGQGPQFIFQYYEEEERQRGNFPDRFSGHQFPNYSSELNVNALLLGDSALYLCASSYRTVAKNIQYFGAGTRLSVL.

The chain links TRBV6-6 to TRBJ1-2, with 7 bases identical to TRBD1. CDR1 and CDR2 (germline): MNHNY, SVGAGI (reference sequence). V shed 7 bases, J shed 2 bases, and the junction held 7 bases outside the gene matches. The CDR3 sequence is 14 residues long. CDR3 coding DNA: TGTGCCAGCACTAGGGACAGCACCAACTATGGCTACACCTTC. As protein: CASTRDSTNYGYTF.

The chain combines TRBV5-1 with TRBJ2-7; D may be TRBD2 (5 bases). Trimming cost V 4 bases and J 5 bases, with 13 bases left between them. Germline-derived CDR1 and CDR2 are SGHRS and YFSETQ. CDR3 size: 13 residues. The CDR3 protein is CASSIGPGNEQYF. CDR3 in DNA: TGCGCCAGCAGCATCGGACCCGGGAACGAGCAGTACTTC.

The V and J genes are TRBV4-2 and TRBJ2-3, with D possibly TRBD1 on 5 matching bases. The V and J ends lost 1 base and 1 base respectively, with 12 bases between them. Germline CDR1 is LGHNA and CDR2 is YNFKEQ. The CDR3 covers 16 residues. The CDR3 sequence is CASSQGRGHRTDTQYF. In nucleotides, the CDR3 is TGTGCCAGCAGCCAAGGACGAGGACACCGCACAGATACGCAGTATTTT.

The genes are TRBV7-9 and TRBJ1-6; tentatively, D is TRBD1 (5 bases). CDR3 length equals 12 residues. Germline V gene lookup returns CDR1 SEHNR and CDR2 FQNEAQ (reference sequence). The CDR3: CGTGLGNSPLHF. CDR3 DNA: TGTGGCACGGGACTCGGTAATTCACCCCTCCACTTT.

The J gene is TRBJ1-2, the V gene TRBV19; D is possibly TRBD1 (6 bases). Germline CDR1 LNHDA, CDR2 SQIVND (reference sequence). V shed 10 bases and J shed 1 base, with 19 bases lying between them. The CDR3 has 15 residues. CDR3 protein: CATTDRSRVNYGYTF. Written as DNA, the CDR3 is TGTGCCACCACGGACAGATCGCGCGTTAACTATGGCTACACCTTC.

CDR3 bases: TGCGCCAGCAGCTTGGCCGTGGGGCAGTGGAACACTGAAGCTTTCTTT. The encoded protein is CASSLAVGQWNTEAFF. The genes are TRBV5-1 and TRBJ1-1; D might be TRBD1 (5 bases). This CDR3 contains 16 residues. The V and J ends lost 0 bases and 1 base respectively, with 13 bases between them. CDR1 is SGHRS, CDR2 YFSETQ, per germline.

The rearrangement links TRBV5-6 to TRBJ2-7; D unresolved. Trimming cost V 5 bases and J 0 bases, with 12 bases left between them. CDR3 length equals 14 residues. CDR1 and CDR2 from the germline V gene are SGHDT and YYEEEE. The CDR3 sequence is CASSHHTTSYEQYF. The DNA of the CDR3 is TGTGCCAGCAGTCATCATACTACCTCCTACGAGCAGTACTTC.

This chain links TRBV27 with TRBJ2-1; D ambiguous. This CDR3 is built from 15 residues. Germline loops: CDR1 MNHEY, CDR2 SMNVEV (reference sequence). The V gene lost 4 bases and the J gene lost 2 bases, with 12 bases spanning the gap. The CDR3 nucleotides read TGTGCCAGCAGTTCCTTAGTAGAACCCTACAATGAGCAGTTCTTC. It translates to CASSSLVEPYNEQFF.